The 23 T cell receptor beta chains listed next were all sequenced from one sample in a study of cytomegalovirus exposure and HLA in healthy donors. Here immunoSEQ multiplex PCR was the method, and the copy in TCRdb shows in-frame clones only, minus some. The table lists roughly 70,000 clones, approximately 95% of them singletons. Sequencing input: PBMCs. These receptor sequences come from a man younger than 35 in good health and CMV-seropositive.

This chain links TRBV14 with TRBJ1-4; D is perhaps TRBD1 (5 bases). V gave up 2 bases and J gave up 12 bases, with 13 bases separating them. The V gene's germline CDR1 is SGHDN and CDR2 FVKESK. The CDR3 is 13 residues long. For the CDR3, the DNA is TGTGCCAGCAGCCAACCCCCAGGGATAGAACTGTTTTTT. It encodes CASSQPPGIELFF. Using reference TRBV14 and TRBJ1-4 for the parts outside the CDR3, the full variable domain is EAGVTQFPSHSVIEKGQTVTLRCDPISGHDNLYWYRRVMGKEIKFLLHFVKESKQDESGMPNNRFLAERTGGTYSTLKVQPAELEDSGVYFCASSQPPGIELFFGSGTQLSVL.

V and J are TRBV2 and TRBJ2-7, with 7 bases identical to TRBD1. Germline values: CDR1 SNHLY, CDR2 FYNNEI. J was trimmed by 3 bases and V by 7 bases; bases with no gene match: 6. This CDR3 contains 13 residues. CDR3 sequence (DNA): TGTGCCAGCAATGGACAGGCGTACTACGAGCAGTACTTC. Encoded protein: CASNGQAYYEQYF.

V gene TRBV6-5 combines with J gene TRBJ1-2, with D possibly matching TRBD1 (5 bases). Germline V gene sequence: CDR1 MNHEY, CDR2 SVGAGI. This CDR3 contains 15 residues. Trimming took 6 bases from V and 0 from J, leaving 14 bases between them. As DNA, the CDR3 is TGTGCCAGCAGCCCCGGTGGACAAACTAACTATGGCTACACCTTC. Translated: CASSPGGQTNYGYTF.

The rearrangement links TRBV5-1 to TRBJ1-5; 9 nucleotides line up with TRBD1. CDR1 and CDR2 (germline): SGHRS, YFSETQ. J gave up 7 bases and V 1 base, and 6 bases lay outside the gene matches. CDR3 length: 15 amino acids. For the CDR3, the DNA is TGCGCCAGCAGCTTGACAGGGGGCGCAGGGCAGCCCCAGCATTTT. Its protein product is CASSLTGGAGQPQHF.

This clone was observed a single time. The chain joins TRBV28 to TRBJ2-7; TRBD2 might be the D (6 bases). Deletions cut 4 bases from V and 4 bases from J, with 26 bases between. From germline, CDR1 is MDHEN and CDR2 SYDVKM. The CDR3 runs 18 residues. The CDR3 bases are TGTGCCAGCAGTTCGCACCTCAGTCGGTCGGAGGGCGCTTACGAGCAGTACTTC. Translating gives CASSSHLSRSEGAYEQYF.

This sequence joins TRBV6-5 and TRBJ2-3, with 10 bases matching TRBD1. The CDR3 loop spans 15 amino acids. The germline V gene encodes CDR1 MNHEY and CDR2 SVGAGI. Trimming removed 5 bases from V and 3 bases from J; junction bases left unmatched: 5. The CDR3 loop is CASSRQGARTDTQYF. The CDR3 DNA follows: TGTGCCAGCAGTCGACAGGGGGCGAGGACAGATACGCAGTATTTT.

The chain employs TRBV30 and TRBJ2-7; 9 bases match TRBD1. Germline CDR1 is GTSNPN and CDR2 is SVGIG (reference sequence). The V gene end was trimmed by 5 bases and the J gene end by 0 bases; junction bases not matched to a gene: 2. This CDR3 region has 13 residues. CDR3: CAWGQGSSYEQYF. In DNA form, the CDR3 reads TGTGCCTGGGGACAGGGGAGCTCCTACGAGCAGTACTTC.

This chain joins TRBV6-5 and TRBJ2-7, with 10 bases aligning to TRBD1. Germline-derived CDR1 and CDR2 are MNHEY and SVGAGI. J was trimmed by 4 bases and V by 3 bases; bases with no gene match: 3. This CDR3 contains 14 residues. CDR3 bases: TGTGCCAGCAGTTATTTGGGACAGGGGTACGAGCAGTACTTC. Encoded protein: CASSYLGQGYEQYF.

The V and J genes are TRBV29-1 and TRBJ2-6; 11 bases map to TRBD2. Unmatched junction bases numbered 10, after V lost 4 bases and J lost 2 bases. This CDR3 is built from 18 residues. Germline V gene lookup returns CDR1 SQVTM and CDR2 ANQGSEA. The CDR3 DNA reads TGCAGCGTTGGACTAGCGGGGTTTAATGGTCCTGGGGCCAACGTCCTGACTTTC. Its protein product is CSVGLAGFNGPGANVLTF.

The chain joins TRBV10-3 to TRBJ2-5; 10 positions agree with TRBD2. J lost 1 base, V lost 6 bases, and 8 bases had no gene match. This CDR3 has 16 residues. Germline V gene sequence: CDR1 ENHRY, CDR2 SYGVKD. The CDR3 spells CAISTPGLATQETQYF. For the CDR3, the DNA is TGTGCCATCAGCACTCCGGGACTAGCGACCCAAGAGACCCAGTACTTC.

CDR3 sequence: CASSSHRDHNEKLFF. In nucleotides, the CDR3 is TGTGCCAGCAGTTCCCACCGGGATCATAATGAAAAACTGTTTTTT. The chain employs TRBV28 and TRBJ1-4; D is ambiguous. Germline V gene lookup returns CDR1 MDHEN and CDR2 SYDVKM. The CDR3 length is 15 residues. Trimming took off 4 bases at V and 4 bases at J, with 13 bases between the two ends.

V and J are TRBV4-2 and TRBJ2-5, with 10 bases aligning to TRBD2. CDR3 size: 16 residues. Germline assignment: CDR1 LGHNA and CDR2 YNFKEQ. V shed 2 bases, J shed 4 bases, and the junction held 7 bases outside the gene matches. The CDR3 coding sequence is TGTGCCAGCAGCCAACCGACTAGCGGGCGGGGAGAGACCCAGTACTTC. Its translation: CASSQPTSGRGETQYF.

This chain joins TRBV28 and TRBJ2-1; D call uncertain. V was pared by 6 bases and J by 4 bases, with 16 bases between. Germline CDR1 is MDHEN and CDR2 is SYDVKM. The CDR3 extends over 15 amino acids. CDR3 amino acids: CASSQRHLFYNEQFF. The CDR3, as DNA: TGTGCCAGCAGCCAAAGACATCTTTTTTACAATGAGCAGTTCTTC. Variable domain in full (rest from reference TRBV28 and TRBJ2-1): DVKVTQSSRYLVKRTGEKVFLECVQDMDHENMFWYRQDPGLGLRLIYFSYDVKMKEKGDIPEGYSVSREKKERFSLILESASTNQTSMYLCASSQRHLFYNEQFFGPGTRLTVL.

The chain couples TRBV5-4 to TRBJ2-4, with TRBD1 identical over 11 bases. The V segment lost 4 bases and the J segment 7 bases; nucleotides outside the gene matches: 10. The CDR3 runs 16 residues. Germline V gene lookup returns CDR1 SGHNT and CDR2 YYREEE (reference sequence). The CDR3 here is CASSPMEDRGRNIQYF. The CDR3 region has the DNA TGTGCCAGCAGCCCCATGGAGGACAGGGGGCGCAACATTCAGTACTTC.

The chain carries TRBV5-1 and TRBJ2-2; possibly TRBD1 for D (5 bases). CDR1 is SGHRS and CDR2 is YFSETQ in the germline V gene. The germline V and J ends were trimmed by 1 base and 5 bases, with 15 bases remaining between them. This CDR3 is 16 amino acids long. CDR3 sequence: CASSLFAGMGTGELFF. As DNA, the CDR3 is TGCGCCAGCAGCTTGTTTGCAGGGATGGGGACCGGGGAGCTGTTTTTT. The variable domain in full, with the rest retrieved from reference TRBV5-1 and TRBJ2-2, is KAGVTQTPRYLIKTRGQQVTLSCSPISGHRSVSWYQQTPGQGLQFLFEYFSETQRNKGNFPGRFSGRQFSNSRSEMNVSTLELGDSALYLCASSLFAGMGTGELFFGEGSRLTVL.

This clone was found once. CDR3 sequence reads: CASSIRGGSFADTQYF. The CDR3, as DNA: TGTGCCAGTAGTATACGAGGCGGGAGTTTTGCAGATACGCAGTATTTT. V and J are TRBV19 and TRBJ2-3; the match to TRBD2 covers 7 bases. This CDR3 region has 16 residues. CDR1 and CDR2 (germline): LNHDA, SQIVND (reference sequence). V dropped 2 bases and J dropped 4; count of bases not matched to a gene: 9.

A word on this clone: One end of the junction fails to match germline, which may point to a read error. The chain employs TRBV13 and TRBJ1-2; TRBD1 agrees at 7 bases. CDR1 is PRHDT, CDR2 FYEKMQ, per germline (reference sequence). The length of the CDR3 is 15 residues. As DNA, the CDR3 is TGTGCCAGCACCTTAGGACAGGATGGTAACTATGGCTACACCTTC. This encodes CASTLGQDGNYGYTF. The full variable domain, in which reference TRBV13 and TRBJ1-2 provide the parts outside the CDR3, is AAGVIQSPRHLIKEKRETATLKCYPIPRHDTVYWYQQGPGQDPQFLISFYEKMQSDKGSIPDRFSAQQFSDYHSELNMSSLELGDSALYFCASTLGQDGNYGYTFGSGTRLTVV.

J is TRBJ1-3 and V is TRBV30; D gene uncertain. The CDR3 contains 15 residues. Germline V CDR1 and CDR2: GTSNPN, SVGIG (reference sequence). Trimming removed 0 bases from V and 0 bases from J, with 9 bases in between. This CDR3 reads CAWSVRGVSGNTIYF. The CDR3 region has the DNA TGTGCCTGGAGTGTACGCGGCGTCTCTGGAAACACCATATATTTT.

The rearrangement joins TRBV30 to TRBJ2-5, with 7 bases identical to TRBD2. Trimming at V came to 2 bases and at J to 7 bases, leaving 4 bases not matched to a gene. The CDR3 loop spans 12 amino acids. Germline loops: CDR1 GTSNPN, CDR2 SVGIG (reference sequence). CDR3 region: CAWSPGEGTQYF. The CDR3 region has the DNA TGTGCCTGGAGTCCGGGGGAGGGGACCCAGTACTTC.

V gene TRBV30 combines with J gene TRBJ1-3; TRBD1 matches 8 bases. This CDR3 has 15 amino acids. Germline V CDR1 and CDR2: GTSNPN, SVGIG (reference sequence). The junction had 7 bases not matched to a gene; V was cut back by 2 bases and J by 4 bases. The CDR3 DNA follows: TGTGCCTGGAGTTCGGACAGGGCGGGCGGAAACACCATATATTTT. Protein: CAWSSDRAGGNTIYF.

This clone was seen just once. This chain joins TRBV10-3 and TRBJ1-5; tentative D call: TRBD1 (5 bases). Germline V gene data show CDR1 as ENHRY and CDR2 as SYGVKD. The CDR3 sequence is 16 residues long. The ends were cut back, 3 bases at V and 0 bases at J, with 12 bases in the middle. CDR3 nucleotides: TGTGCCATCAGTGACCCTTCTAGGGGTAGCAATCAGCCCCAGCATTTT. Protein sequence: CAISDPSRGSNQPQHF.

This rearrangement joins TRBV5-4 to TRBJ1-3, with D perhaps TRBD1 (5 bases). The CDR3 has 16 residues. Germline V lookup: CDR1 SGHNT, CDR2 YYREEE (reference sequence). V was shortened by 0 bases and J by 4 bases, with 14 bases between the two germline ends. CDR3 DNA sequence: TGTGCCAGCAGCTTGGGCGGAGGGACTTCGGGAAACACCATATATTTT. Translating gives CASSLGGGTSGNTIYF. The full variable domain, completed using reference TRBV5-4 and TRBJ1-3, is ETGVTQSPTHLIKTRGQQVTLRCSSQSGHNTVSWYQQALGQGPQFIFQYYREEENGRGNFPPRFSGLQFPNYSSELNVNALELDDSALYLCASSLGGGTSGNTIYFGEGSWLTVV.

The CDR3 loop is CSAGPGETQYF. The CDR3 DNA follows: TGCAGTGCCGGCCCGGGGGAGACCCAGTACTTC. This chain joins TRBV20-1 and TRBJ2-5, with a weak D call TRBD2 (5 bases). This CDR3 is built from 11 residues. Germline lookup yields CDR1 DFQATT and CDR2 SNEGSKA (reference sequence). The V and J ends lost 6 bases and 5 bases respectively, with 10 bases between them.